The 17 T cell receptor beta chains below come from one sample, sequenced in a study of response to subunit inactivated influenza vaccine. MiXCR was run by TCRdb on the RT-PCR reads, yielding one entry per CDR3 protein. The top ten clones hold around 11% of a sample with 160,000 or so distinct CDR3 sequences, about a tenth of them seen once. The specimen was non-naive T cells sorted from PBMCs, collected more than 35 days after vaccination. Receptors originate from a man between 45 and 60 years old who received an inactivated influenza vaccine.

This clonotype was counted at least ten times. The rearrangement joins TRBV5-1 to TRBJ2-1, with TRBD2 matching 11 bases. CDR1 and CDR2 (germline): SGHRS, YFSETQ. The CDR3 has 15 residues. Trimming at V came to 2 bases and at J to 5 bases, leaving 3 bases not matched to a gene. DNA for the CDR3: TGCGCCAGCAGCTTAACTAGCGGGGGAAACAATGAGCAGTTCTTC. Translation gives CASSLTSGGNNEQFF.

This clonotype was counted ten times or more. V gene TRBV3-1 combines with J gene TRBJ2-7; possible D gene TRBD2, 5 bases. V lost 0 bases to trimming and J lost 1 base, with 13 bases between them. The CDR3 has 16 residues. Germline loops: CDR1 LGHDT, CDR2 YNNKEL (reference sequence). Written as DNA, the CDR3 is TGTGCCAGCAGCCAAGATCTCGCCAGGACTTCCTACGAGCAGTACTTC. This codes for CASSQDLARTSYEQYF.

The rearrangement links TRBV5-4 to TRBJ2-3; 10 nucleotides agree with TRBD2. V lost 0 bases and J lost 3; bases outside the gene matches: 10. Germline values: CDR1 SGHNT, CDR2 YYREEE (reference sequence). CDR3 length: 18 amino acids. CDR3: CASSLEPLAGAATDTQYF. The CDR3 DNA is TGTGCCAGCAGCTTGGAGCCTCTAGCGGGAGCCGCTACAGATACGCAGTATTTT.

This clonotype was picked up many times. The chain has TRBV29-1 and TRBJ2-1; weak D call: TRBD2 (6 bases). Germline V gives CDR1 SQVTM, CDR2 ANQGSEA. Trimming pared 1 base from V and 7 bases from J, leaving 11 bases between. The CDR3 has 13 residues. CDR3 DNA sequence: TGCAGCGTTGAAGTGTCTGGGGGGAATGAGCAGTTCTTC. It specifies CSVEVSGGNEQFF.

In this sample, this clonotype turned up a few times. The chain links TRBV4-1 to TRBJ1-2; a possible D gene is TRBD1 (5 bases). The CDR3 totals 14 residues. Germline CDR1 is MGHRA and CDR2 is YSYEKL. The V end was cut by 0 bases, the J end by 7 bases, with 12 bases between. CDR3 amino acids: CASSQDGGFSGYTF. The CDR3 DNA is TGCGCCAGCAGCCAAGATGGGGGGTTTAGTGGCTACACCTTC.

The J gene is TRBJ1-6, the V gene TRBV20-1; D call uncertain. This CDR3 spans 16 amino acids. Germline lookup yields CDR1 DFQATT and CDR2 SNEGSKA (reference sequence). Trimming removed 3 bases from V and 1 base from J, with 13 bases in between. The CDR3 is CSASAGYRSYNSPLHF. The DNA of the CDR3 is TGCAGTGCTAGTGCTGGGTACAGATCCTATAATTCACCCCTCCACTTT.

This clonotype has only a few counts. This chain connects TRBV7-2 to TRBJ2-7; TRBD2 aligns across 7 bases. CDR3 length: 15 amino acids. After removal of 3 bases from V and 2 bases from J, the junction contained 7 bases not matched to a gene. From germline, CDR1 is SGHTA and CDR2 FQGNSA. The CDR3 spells CASSFIGGGAYEQYF. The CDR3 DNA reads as TGTGCCAGCAGCTTTATTGGGGGGGGAGCCTACGAGCAGTACTTC. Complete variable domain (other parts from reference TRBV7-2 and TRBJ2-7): GAGVSQSPSNKVTEKGKDVELRCDPISGHTALYWYRQSLGQGLEFLIYFQGNSAPDKSGLPSDRFSAERTGGSVSTLTIQRTQQEDSAVYLCASSFIGGGAYEQYFGPGTRLTVT.

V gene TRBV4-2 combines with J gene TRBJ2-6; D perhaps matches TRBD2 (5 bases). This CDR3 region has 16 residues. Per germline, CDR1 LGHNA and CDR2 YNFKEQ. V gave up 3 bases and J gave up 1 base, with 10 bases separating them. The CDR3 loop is CASSQEERSGANVLTF. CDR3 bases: TGTGCCAGCAGCCAGGAGGAGAGATCTGGGGCCAACGTCCTGACTTTC.

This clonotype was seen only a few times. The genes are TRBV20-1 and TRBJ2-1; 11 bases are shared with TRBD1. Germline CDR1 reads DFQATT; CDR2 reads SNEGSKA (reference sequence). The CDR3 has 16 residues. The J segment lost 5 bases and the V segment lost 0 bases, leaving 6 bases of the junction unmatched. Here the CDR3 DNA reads TGCAGTGCTAGAGATGTCCGGGACAGGGGGAACAATGAGCAGTTCTTC. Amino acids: CSARDVRDRGNNEQFF.

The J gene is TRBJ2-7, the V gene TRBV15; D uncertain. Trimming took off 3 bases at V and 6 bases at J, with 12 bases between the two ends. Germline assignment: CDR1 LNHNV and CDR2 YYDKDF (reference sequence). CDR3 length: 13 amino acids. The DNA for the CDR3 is TGTGCCACCAGCAGGCCGAAGATCGCCGAGCAGTACTTC. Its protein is CATSRPKIAEQYF.

The CDR3 loop reads CASSVGLADRDYGYTF. In nucleotides, the CDR3 is TGTGCCAGCAGCGTAGGCTTAGCGGACAGAGACTATGGCTACACCTTC. J is TRBJ1-2 and V is TRBV9, with D possibly matching TRBD1 (6 bases). Trimming removed 0 bases at V and 3 bases at J, with 15 bases between. The CDR3 totals 16 residues. Germline assignment: CDR1 SGDLS and CDR2 YYNGEE. The full variable domain, rest sourced from reference TRBV9 and TRBJ1-2, is DSGVTQTPKHLITATGQRVTLRCSPRSGDLSVYWYQQSLDQGLQFLIQYYNGEERAKGNILERFSAQQFPDLHSELNLSSLELGDSALYFCASSVGLADRDYGYTFGSGTRLTVV.

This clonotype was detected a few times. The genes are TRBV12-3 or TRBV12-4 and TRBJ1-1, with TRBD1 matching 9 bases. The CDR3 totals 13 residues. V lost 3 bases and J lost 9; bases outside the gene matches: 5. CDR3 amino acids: CASSLGGQGKAFF. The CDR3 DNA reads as TGTGCCAGCAGTTTGGGGGGACAGGGAAAAGCTTTCTTT.

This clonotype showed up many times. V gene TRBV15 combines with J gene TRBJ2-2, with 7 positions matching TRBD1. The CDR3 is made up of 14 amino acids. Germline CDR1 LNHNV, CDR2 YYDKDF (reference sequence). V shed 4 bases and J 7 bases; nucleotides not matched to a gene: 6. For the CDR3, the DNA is TGTGCCACCAGCATAGACAGGGCGGACGGGGAGCTGTTTTTT. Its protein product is CATSIDRADGELFF.

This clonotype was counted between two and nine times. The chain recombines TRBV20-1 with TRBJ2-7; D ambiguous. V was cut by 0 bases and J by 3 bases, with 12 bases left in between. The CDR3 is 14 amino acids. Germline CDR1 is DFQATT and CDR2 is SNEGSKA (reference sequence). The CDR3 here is CSARDGISRYEQYF. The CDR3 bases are TGCAGTGCTAGAGATGGTATATCACGCTACGAGCAGTACTTC.

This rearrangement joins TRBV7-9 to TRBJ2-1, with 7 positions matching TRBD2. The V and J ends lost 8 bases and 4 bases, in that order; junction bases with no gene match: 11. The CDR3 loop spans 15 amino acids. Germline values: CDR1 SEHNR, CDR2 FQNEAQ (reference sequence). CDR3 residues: CASGPGLAAYNEQFF. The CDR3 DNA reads TGTGCCAGCGGCCCGGGGCTAGCGGCTTACAATGAGCAGTTCTTC.

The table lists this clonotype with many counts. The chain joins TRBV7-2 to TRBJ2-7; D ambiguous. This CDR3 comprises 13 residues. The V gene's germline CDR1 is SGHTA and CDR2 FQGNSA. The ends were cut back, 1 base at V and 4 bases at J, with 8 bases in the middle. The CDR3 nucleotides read TGTGCCAGCAGCTTAGGACCGCGGTACGAGCAGTACTTC. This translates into CASSLGPRYEQYF.

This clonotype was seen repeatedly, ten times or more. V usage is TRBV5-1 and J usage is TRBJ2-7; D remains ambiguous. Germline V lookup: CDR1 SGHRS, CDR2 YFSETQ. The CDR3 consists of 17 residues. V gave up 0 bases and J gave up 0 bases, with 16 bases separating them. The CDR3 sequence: CASSLGRVSLSSYEQYF. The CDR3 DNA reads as TGCGCCAGCAGCTTGGGGCGTGTCAGTCTTAGCTCCTACGAGCAGTACTTC.